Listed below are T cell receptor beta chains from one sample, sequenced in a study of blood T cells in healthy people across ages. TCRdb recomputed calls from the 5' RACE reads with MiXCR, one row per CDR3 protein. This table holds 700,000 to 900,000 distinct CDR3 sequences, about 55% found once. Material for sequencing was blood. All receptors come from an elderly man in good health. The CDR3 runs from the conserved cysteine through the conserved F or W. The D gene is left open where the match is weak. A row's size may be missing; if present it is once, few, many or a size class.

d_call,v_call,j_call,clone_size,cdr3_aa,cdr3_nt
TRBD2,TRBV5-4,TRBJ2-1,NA,CASSGRTSGNSNEQFF,TGTGCCAGCAGCGGACGGACTAGCGGGAATTCCAATGAGCAGTTCTTC
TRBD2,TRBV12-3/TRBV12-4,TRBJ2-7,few,CASSRTSGGGAYEQYF,TGTGCCAGCAGCCGGACTAGCGGGGGGGGAGCCTACGAGCAGTACTTC
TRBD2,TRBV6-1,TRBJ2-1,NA,CASRRGLFAKGLAGEAEQFF,TGTGCCAGCAGAAGAGGCCTCTTCGCTAAGGGCCTAGCGGGAGAGGCTGAGCAGTTCTTC
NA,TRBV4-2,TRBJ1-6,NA,CASSPTGRSYNSPLHF,TGTGCCAGCAGCCCCACAGGGCGCTCCTATAATTCACCCCTCCACTTT
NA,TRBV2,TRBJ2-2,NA,CASSEASPNTGELFF,TGTGCCAGCAGTGAGGCTAGCCCGAACACCGGGGAGCTGTTTTTT
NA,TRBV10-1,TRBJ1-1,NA,CASSGEGSMNTEAFF,TGCGCCAGCAGTGGTGAAGGATCTATGAACACTGAAGCTTTCTTT
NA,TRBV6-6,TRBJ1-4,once,CASTPTNEKLFF,TGTGCCAGCACGCCAACTAATGAAAAACTGTTTTTT
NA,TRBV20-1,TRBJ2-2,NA,CSARGLGSITTGELFF,TGCAGTGCTAGAGGCTTAGGGTCGATTACAACCGGGGAGCTGTTTTTT
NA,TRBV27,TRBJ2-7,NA,CASSLSFKAYEQYF,TGTGCCAGCAGTTTATCGTTCAAGGCCTACGAGCAGTACTTC
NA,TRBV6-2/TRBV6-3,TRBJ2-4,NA,CASSYSGGYMAKNIQYF,TGTGCCAGCAGTTACTCGGGAGGATATATGGCCAAAAACATTCAGTACTTC
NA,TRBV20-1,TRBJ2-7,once,CSAARGSDEQYF,TGCAGTGCAGCACGGGGCAGCGACGAGCAGTACTTC
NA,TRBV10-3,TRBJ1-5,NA,CAISDQGNIQPQHF,TGTGCCATCAGTGATCAGGGAAATATTCAGCCCCAGCATTTT
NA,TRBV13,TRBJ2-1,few,CASSLGGVAALSYNEQFF,TGTGCCAGCAGCTTAGGCGGAGTAGCGGCCCTCTCCTACAATGAGCAGTTCTTC
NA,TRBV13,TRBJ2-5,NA,CASSLADYNEQYF,TGTGCCAGCAGTCTCGCAGATTACAATGAGCAGTACTTC
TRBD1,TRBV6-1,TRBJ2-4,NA,CASRRTGGVPKNIQYF,TGTGCCAGCAGACGGACAGGGGGCGTCCCCAAAAACATTCAGTACTTC
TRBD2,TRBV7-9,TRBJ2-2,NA,CASRAGLATTGELFF,TGTGCCAGCAGGGCGGGACTAGCGACAACCGGGGAGCTGTTTTTT
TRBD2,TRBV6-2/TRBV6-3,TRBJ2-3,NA,CASTKASGSSDTQYF,TGTGCCAGCACCAAGGCCAGCGGGAGCTCAGATACGCAGTATTTT
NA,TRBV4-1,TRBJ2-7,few,CASSQVIRGNEQYF,TGCGCCAGCAGCCAAGTTATTCGGGGCAACGAGCAGTACTTC
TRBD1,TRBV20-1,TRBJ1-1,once,CSATGQGTAEAFF,TGCAGTGCTACTGGACAGGGTACGGCTGAAGCTTTCTTT
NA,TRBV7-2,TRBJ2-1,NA,CASSLAQANEQFF,TGTGCCAGCAGCTTAGCGCAAGCTAATGAGCAGTTCTTC
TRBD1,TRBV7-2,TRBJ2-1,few,CASSLKGLGQPFEQFF,TGTGCCAGCAGCTTAAAGGGGCTGGGACAGCCATTTGAGCAGTTCTTC
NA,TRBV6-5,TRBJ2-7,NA,CASSYSIIRSSYEQYF,TGTGCCAGCAGTTACTCGATAATTAGGAGCTCCTACGAGCAGTACTTC
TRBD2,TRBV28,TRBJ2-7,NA,CASSVMTSGPYEQYF,TGTGCCAGCAGTGTAATGACTAGCGGGCCCTACGAGCAGTACTTC
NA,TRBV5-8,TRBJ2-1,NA,CASSLDAVSYNEQFF,TGTGCCAGCAGCTTAGATGCGGTCTCCTACAATGAGCAGTTCTTC